Each of the 16 T cell receptor beta chains below was sequenced from the same sample in a study of human T cells and chemical hapten exposure. As for time point: pre-sensitization, week 0. Treatment indicated: therapeutic diphenylcyclopropenone sensitization with weekly scalp DPC. TCRdb used MiXCR to reprocess the RACE reads, holding one entry per CDR3 protein. The repertoire holds approximately 180,000 distinct CDR3 sequences, approximately 29% seen once, with under 3% in the top ten. The material was whole blood, obtained in connection with sensitization to the hapten diphenylcyclopropenone (DPC). Receptor source: a woman aged 25 to 45 with alopecia areata. Some clones in this sample may be carry-over from other donors' samples.

This clonotype was seen a few times. The J gene is TRBJ2-5, the V gene TRBV5-8; 8 bases agree with TRBD1. With V trimmed by 2 bases and J by 6 bases, 9 bases remained unmatched. This CDR3 comprises 15 residues. Per germline, CDR1 SGHTS and CDR2 YDEGEE. The CDR3 DNA follows: TGTGCCAGCAGCTTCGGGACAGGACGAGGGAAGACCCAGTACTTC. Protein: CASSFGTGRGKTQYF.

V usage is TRBV6-2 or TRBV6-3 and J usage is TRBJ2-7, with TRBD1 identical over 7 bases. The CDR3 length is 14 residues. The V and J ends lost 6 bases and 2 bases, in that order; junction bases with no gene match: 7. Germline CDR1 MNHEY, CDR2 SVGEGT. The CDR3 region is CASRNTGVPYEQYF. CDR3 bases: TGTGCCAGCAGAAACACAGGGGTTCCCTACGAGCAGTACTTC.

This chain connects TRBV20-1 to TRBJ2-1, with 7 nucleotides matching TRBD1. The CDR3 extends over 16 amino acids. Germline V gives CDR1 DFQATT, CDR2 SNEGSKA (reference sequence). The J segment lost 2 bases and the V segment lost 3 bases, leaving 10 bases of the junction unmatched. CDR3 DNA sequence: TGCAGTGCTAGCCCCGGGACAGAACTACCCTACAATGAGCAGTTCTTC. As protein: CSASPGTELPYNEQFF.

The chain is built from TRBV7-8 and TRBJ2-6; 8 nucleotides align to TRBD2. This CDR3 has 20 amino acids. Germline trimming cut 4 bases from V and 1 base from J; bases unmatched to any gene: 15. From germline, CDR1 is SGHVS and CDR2 FQNEAQ. The CDR3 DNA follows: TGTGCCAGCAGCTCCCGATCAGCGGGAGTCTGGTTATCTGGGGCCAACGTCCTGACTTTC. Protein product: CASSSRSAGVWLSGANVLTF.

The CDR3 spells CASSFWIGGTNTGELFF. CDR3 DNA sequence: TGTGCCAGCAGCTTTTGGATCGGGGGGACGAACACCGGGGAGCTGTTTTTT. V and J are TRBV7-9 and TRBJ2-2; TRBD2 matches 7 bases. The CDR3 is made up of 17 amino acids. The germline V gene encodes CDR1 SEHNR and CDR2 FQNEAQ (reference sequence). V lost 3 bases and J lost 0; bases outside the gene matches: 7.

The chain employs TRBV28 and TRBJ2-1, with TRBD1 matching over 9 bases. Germline loops: CDR1 MDHEN, CDR2 SYDVKM. CDR3 size: 15 residues. V gave up 8 bases and J gave up 3 bases; unmatched junction bases: 8. The CDR3 sequence is CASGTGQGSYNEQFF. CDR3 bases: TGTGCCAGCGGCACGGGACAGGGCAGCTACAATGAGCAGTTCTTC.

Here the CDR3 DNA reads TGTGCCAGCAGTGGGGGGGTCTCCTACGAGCAGTACTTC. Its translation is CASSGGVSYEQYF. The V call is TRBV28, the J call TRBJ2-7; 7 nucleotides line up with TRBD2. The V segment lost 5 bases and the J segment 0 bases; nucleotides outside the gene matches: 1. Germline V gene lookup returns CDR1 MDHEN and CDR2 SYDVKM. The CDR3 has 13 residues.

This clonotype has just a few counts. The V and J genes are TRBV5-6 and TRBJ1-3; D ambiguous. Between the trimmed V and J ends, which lost 2 bases and 1 base, there was a span of 10 bases. Germline CDR1 reads SGHDT; CDR2 reads YYEEEE. This CDR3 region has 15 residues. The chain's CDR3 is CASSFSVWSGNTIYF. CDR3 in DNA: TGTGCCAGCAGCTTCAGCGTCTGGTCTGGAAACACCATATATTTT.

V and J are TRBV28 and TRBJ1-4, with D possibly TRBD1 on 5 matching bases. V was cut by 8 bases and J by 8 bases, with 12 bases left in between. Per the germline V gene, CDR1 is MDHEN and CDR2 is SYDVKM. The CDR3 runs 12 residues. In DNA, the CDR3 is TGTGCCAGCGCCCCAGGGAAAGAAAAACTGTTTTTT. This translates into CASAPGKEKLFF.

The J gene is TRBJ1-6, the V gene TRBV28; no definite D call. V lost 4 bases, J lost 7 bases, and 14 bases lay in between. CDR1 is MDHEN, CDR2 SYDVKM, per germline. The CDR3 is 15 amino acids. The CDR3 DNA is TGTGCCAGCAGTTCCCCCCCGGCGGGAAATTCACCCCTCCACTTT. Translation gives CASSSPPAGNSPLHF.

This clonotype has just a few counts. The chain carries TRBV28 and TRBJ2-6, with 9 bases fitting TRBD1. Trimming at V came to 7 bases and at J to 1 base, leaving 17 bases not matched to a gene. The CDR3 is 20 amino acids. CDR1 and CDR2 from the germline V gene are MDHEN and SYDVKM. The CDR3 bases are TGTGCCAGCACCGATCCCGAAAGGGGACAGGGAAGATCTGGGGCCAACGTCCTGACTTTC. Its protein product is CASTDPERGQGRSGANVLTF. Full variable domain (remainder filled in from reference TRBV28 and TRBJ2-6): DVKVTQSSRYLVKRTGEKVFLECVQDMDHENMFWYRQDPGLGLRLIYFSYDVKMKEKGDIPEGYSVSREKKERFSLILESASTNQTSMYLCASTDPERGQGRSGANVLTFGAGSRLTVL.

This clonotype was seen a handful of times. This chain connects TRBV28 to TRBJ2-7; possible D gene TRBD1, 5 bases. The CDR3 is 13 residues long. Germline loops: CDR1 MDHEN, CDR2 SYDVKM. V was cut by 7 bases and J by 3 bases, with 13 bases left in between. CDR3 DNA: TGTGCCAGCACAGGGTCCCCCGACTACGAGCAGTACTTC. Its translation is CASTGSPDYEQYF.

This clonotype was picked up many times. The V call is TRBV7-9, the J call TRBJ2-1; TRBD2 agrees at 12 bases. The CDR3 sequence is 14 residues long. V shed 0 bases and J 10 bases; nucleotides not matched to a gene: 1. Germline-derived CDR1 and CDR2 are SEHNR and FQNEAQ (reference sequence). DNA of the CDR3: TGTGCCAGCAGCTTAGCACTAGCGGGAGGCGAGCAGTTCTTC. This sequence encodes CASSLALAGGEQFF.

The chain couples TRBV28 to TRBJ1-5; D might be TRBD1 (6 bases). The CDR3 runs 15 residues. The germline gives CDR1 MDHEN, CDR2 SYDVKM. V lost 10 bases, J lost 0 bases, and 16 bases lay in between. The CDR3 reads CATIIGGNSNQPQHF. The CDR3 DNA follows: TGTGCCACGATTATAGGGGGGAATAGCAATCAGCCCCAGCATTTT.

This chain joins TRBV20-1 and TRBJ2-7; TRBD2 matches 10 bases. Germline CDR1 is DFQATT and CDR2 is SNEGSKA (reference sequence). The CDR3 is 16 amino acids. Trimming at V came to 2 bases and at J to 3 bases, leaving 10 bases not matched to a gene. CDR3 sequence (DNA): TGCAGTGCTAGATCTTCGGGGATAGCGGGGGGCTACGAGCAGTACTTC. It encodes CSARSSGIAGGYEQYF.

This chain links TRBV10-3 with TRBJ2-1, with a tentative D call TRBD2 (6 bases). The CDR3 runs to 14 residues. CDR1 and CDR2 from the germline V gene are ENHRY and SYGVKD. Trimming stripped 10 bases from V and 5 bases from J, with 18 bases between. The CDR3 protein is CATLAAVLNNEQFF. The CDR3 bases are TGTGCCACCTTAGCGGCCGTACTAAACAATGAGCAGTTCTTC.